What follows are 31 T cell receptor beta chains derived from one specimen sequenced in a study of Ad26.COV2.S vaccination and SARS-CoV-2 variants (dated by TCRdb to the early 2020s). The treatment or condition label for this specimen denotes: around 19 received Ad26.COV2.S at low or high dose, single or two shots; several received placebo; per-sample allocation not given. For vaccine and placebo recipients, the sequenced repertoires came from samples collected on day 63 after the first injection. The library came from the immunoSEQ multiplex PCR assay. The table comes from immuneACCESS by way of TCRdb, which keeps in-frame sequences with V and J called. Part of the clones is missing from these tables; in studies checked, under half for an unresolved V gene and the rest for unknown reasons. In all, the sample holds some 390,000 clones, and 75% to 90% of those were seen once. The ten top clones hold about 1.9% of the sample.

Sequences were derived from peripheral blood, sampled in a trial of Ad26.COV2.S vaccine versus placebo. The receptors stem from a person between 18 and 60 years old who received the Ad26.COV2.S COVID-19 vaccine or a placebo.

CDR3: CSVGAEKLFF. The CDR3 coding sequence is TGCAGCGTTGGGGCCGAAAAACTGTTTTTT. The rearrangement links TRBV29-1 to TRBJ1-4, with D uncertain. CDR1 is SQVTM and CDR2 is ANQGSEA in the germline V gene. There are 10 residues in the CDR3. Trimming cost V 4 bases and J 8 bases, with 5 bases left between them.

The chain carries TRBV30 and TRBJ1-2; no reliable D call. From germline, CDR1 is GTSNPN and CDR2 SVGIG (reference sequence). V dropped 0 bases and J dropped 4 bases, with 9 bases sitting between them. This CDR3 is 13 amino acids long. Written as DNA, the CDR3 is TGTGCCTGGAGTGTTGGCCCCACCTATGGCTACACCTTC. This codes for CAWSVGPTYGYTF.

This chain joins TRBV7-6 and TRBJ1-3; 11 bases are shared with TRBD1. The CDR3 totals 16 residues. The ends lost 1 base at V and 3 bases at J; junction bases unmatched: 2. CDR1 is SGHVS and CDR2 is FNYEAQ in the germline V gene. CDR3 sequence: CASSLGTGGNGNTIYF. CDR3 nucleotide sequence: TGTGCCAGCAGCTTAGGGACAGGGGGCAATGGAAACACCATATATTTT.

The V call is TRBV6-5, the J call TRBJ2-7, with unresolved D. Trimming removed 0 bases at V and 3 bases at J, with 15 bases between. This CDR3 has 16 residues. Germline V gene sequence: CDR1 MNHEY, CDR2 SVGAGI. CDR3 DNA: TGTGCCAGCAGTTACTCGATCTGGGGTTCACACTACGAGCAGTACTTC. Translated, it gives CASSYSIWGSHYEQYF.

The V call is TRBV3-1 (or the pseudogene TRBV3-2), the J call TRBJ2-5, with 10 bases fitting TRBD2. From germline, CDR1 is LGHDT and CDR2 YNNKEL (reference sequence). The V segment lost 0 bases and the J segment 1 base; nucleotides outside the gene matches: 5. CDR3 length: 17 amino acids. The CDR3 DNA is TGTGCCAGCAGCCAAGATGATAGCGGGAGGTCCCAAGAGACCCAGTACTTC. Translation: CASSQDDSGRSQETQYF.

This rearrangement joins TRBV12-3 or TRBV12-4 to TRBJ2-2; TRBD2 might be the D (5 bases). Trimming left V 3 bases short and J 8 bases short, with 7 bases between. This CDR3 has 12 amino acids. CDR3 in amino acids: CASSLGRGELFF. In DNA, the CDR3 is TGTGCCAGCAGTTTGGGGAGAGGGGAGCTGTTTTTT.

This sequence joins TRBV4-1 and TRBJ2-5; 9 bases are a match to TRBD2. This CDR3 is built from 17 residues. The J segment lost 0 bases and the V segment lost 4 bases, leaving 9 bases of the junction unmatched. Germline V CDR1 and CDR2: MGHRA, YSYEKL. The CDR3 protein is CASSPVFSGSYQETQYF. The CDR3 nucleotides read TGCGCCAGCAGCCCGGTCTTTAGCGGGAGTTACCAAGAGACCCAGTACTTC.

The chain couples TRBV30 to TRBJ1-1; 12 bases agree with TRBD1. CDR3 length equals 19 residues. The V gene end was trimmed by 4 bases and the J gene end by 0 bases; junction bases not matched to a gene: 15. CDR1 is GTSNPN, CDR2 SVGIG, per germline (reference sequence). In DNA form, the CDR3 reads TGTGCCTGGAACCCCGGCTGGGACAGGGGGCACAATATGAACACTGAAGCTTTCTTT. It is translated as CAWNPGWDRGHNMNTEAFF.

This sequence joins TRBV7-9 and TRBJ2-6; D gene ambiguous. Trimming removed 0 bases at V and 4 bases at J, with 13 bases between. Germline loops: CDR1 SEHNR, CDR2 FQNEAQ (reference sequence). The CDR3 length is 17 residues. CDR3 sequence (DNA): TGTGCCAGCAGCTTAGCGGCACGGTTCTCGGGGGCCAACGTCCTGACTTTC. Translated: CASSLAARFSGANVLTF.

The rearrangement links TRBV3-1 (or the pseudogene TRBV3-2) to TRBJ2-5; D uncertain. The ends were cut back, 0 bases at V and 4 bases at J, with 9 bases in the middle. The CDR3 has 14 residues. Germline V gene lookup returns CDR1 LGHDT and CDR2 YNNKEL (reference sequence). This chain's CDR3 is CASSQDGSRETQYF. As DNA, the CDR3 is TGTGCCAGCAGCCAAGACGGCAGCCGAGAGACCCAGTACTTC.

The table lists this clone with a count of one. The chain carries TRBV11-1 and TRBJ1-6; TRBD1 agrees at 8 bases. CDR1 SGHAT and CDR2 FQDESV come from the germline V gene (reference sequence). CDR3 length equals 13 residues. The V segment lost 6 bases and the J segment 10 bases; nucleotides outside the gene matches: 5. The CDR3 sequence is CASSQGARSPLHF. DNA of the CDR3: TGTGCCAGCAGTCAGGGGGCGCGATCACCCCTCCACTTT.

This clone was seen at least ten times. The chain is built from TRBV7-2 and TRBJ2-6, with 8 bases identical to TRBD1. Germline V CDR1 and CDR2: SGHTA, FQGNSA. Trimming took 2 bases from V and 2 from J; bases not matched to a gene: 8. This CDR3 is built from 18 residues. In DNA form, the CDR3 reads TGTGCCAGCAGCTTATTCGGACAGGGTTCTCCTGGGGCCAACGTCCTGACTTTC. Translation: CASSLFGQGSPGANVLTF.

The CDR3 DNA follows: TGTGCCAGCAGCCAAGATGTACTAGCGGGAGTAAGTGAGACCCAGTACTTC. Translating gives CASSQDVLAGVSETQYF. V is TRBV3-1 (or the pseudogene TRBV3-2) and J is TRBJ2-5, with TRBD2 matching over 11 bases. V lost 0 bases to trimming and J lost 5 bases; unmatched junction nucleotides: 8. Germline V gene sequence: CDR1 LGHDT, CDR2 YNNKEL (reference sequence). There are 17 residues in the CDR3.

This rearrangement joins TRBV12-3 or TRBV12-4 to TRBJ2-7, with 7 bases fitting TRBD1. The CDR3 totals 12 residues. V dropped 2 bases and J dropped 8; count of bases not matched to a gene: 3. Here the CDR3 reads CASSLRQGQQYF. In DNA form, the CDR3 reads TGTGCCAGCAGTTTAAGACAGGGACAGCAGTACTTC.

V gene TRBV7-8 combines with J gene TRBJ2-5; 7 bases are shared with TRBD1. This CDR3 is 13 amino acids long. Germline V gene sequence: CDR1 SGHVS, CDR2 FQNEAQ. V trimming: 5 bases; J trimming: 5 bases; junction bases outside the gene matches: 5. CDR3 amino acids: CASSRGQAETQYF. The CDR3 region has the DNA TGTGCCAGCAGCCGCGGACAGGCGGAGACCCAGTACTTC.

The chain carries TRBV6-2 or TRBV6-3 and TRBJ1-1; no reliable D call. Trimming shortened V by 0 bases and J by 4 bases, and 9 bases separated the two germline ends. The CDR3 is 14 residues long. Germline-derived CDR1 and CDR2 are MNHEY and SVGEGT. The CDR3 protein is CASSYSTVGTEAFF. The CDR3 DNA sequence: TGTGCCAGCAGTTACTCGACGGTCGGCACTGAAGCTTTCTTT.

This chain joins TRBV28 and TRBJ2-1; D gene uncertain. Germline V gene data show CDR1 as MDHEN and CDR2 as SYDVKM. V lost 2 bases to trimming and J lost 5 bases, with 10 bases between them. The CDR3 has 14 residues. The CDR3 loop reads CASSLLGPNNEQFF. The CDR3 DNA reads as TGTGCCAGCAGTTTACTAGGCCCAAACAATGAGCAGTTCTTC.

This chain uses TRBV29-1 with TRBJ2-7, with D tentatively TRBD1 or TRBD2 (5 bases each). Trimming shortened V by 7 bases and J by 2 bases, and 18 bases separated the two germline ends. The length of the CDR3 is 14 residues. Per germline, CDR1 SQVTM and CDR2 ANQGSEA. CDR3 DNA: TGCAGCGGTAAAGAGAGGGACGGAGCCTACGAGCAGTACTTC. Its protein product is CSGKERDGAYEQYF.

For the CDR3, the DNA is TGTGCCAGCAGCCGGACTAGCGGGAGGACTGAGCAGTTCTTC. Its translation is CASSRTSGRTEQFF. The chain joins TRBV5-4 to TRBJ2-1; 14 bases fit TRBD2. The CDR3 totals 14 residues. Per germline, CDR1 SGHNT and CDR2 YYREEE (reference sequence). V lost 4 bases to trimming and J lost 9 bases; unmatched junction nucleotides: 3.

This chain uses TRBV6-5 with TRBJ2-1; D may match TRBD1 or TRBD2 (5 bases each). The CDR3 is 15 amino acids. CDR1 is MNHEY, CDR2 SVGAGI, per germline. Deletions cut 6 bases from V and 5 bases from J, with 17 bases between. CDR3 sequence reads: CASRTPGTNNNEQFF. In DNA form, the CDR3 reads TGTGCCAGCAGGACTCCCGGGACCAACAACAATGAGCAGTTCTTC.

The genes are TRBV20-1 and TRBJ1-2; D unresolved. Germline CDR1 and CDR2: DFQATT and SNEGSKA (reference sequence). The CDR3 has 12 amino acids. V was trimmed by 6 bases and J by 4 bases, leaving 12 bases between them. CDR3 amino acids: CSASKRPYGYTF. Written as DNA, the CDR3 is TGCAGTGCCAGTAAGAGGCCCTATGGCTACACCTTC.

The chain employs TRBV6-5 and TRBJ1-2; the D gene is possibly TRBD1 (5 bases). Germline CDR1 reads MNHEY; CDR2 reads SVGAGI. The CDR3 extends over 13 amino acids. V was trimmed by 2 bases and J by 2 bases, leaving 6 bases between them. As DNA, the CDR3 is TGTGCCAGCAGTTACCGGGACAACTATGGCTACACCTTC. Residues: CASSYRDNYGYTF.

The chain has TRBV6-5 and TRBJ2-1; TRBD2 might be the D (6 bases). The CDR3 totals 15 residues. Per the germline V gene, CDR1 is MNHEY and CDR2 is SVGAGI. Trimming removed 6 bases at V and 0 bases at J, with 12 bases between. For the CDR3, the DNA is TGTGCCAGCAGACCCGGGACTGACTCCTACAATGAGCAGTTCTTC. The encoded protein is CASRPGTDSYNEQFF.

This clone was found once. The rearrangement joins TRBV28 to TRBJ1-2; no firm D call. The V gene lost 4 bases and the J gene lost 4 bases, with 4 bases spanning the gap. The CDR3 contains 11 residues. Germline V gene sequence: CDR1 MDHEN, CDR2 SYDVKM. The CDR3 nucleotides are TGTGCCAGCAGTTGGTCCTATGGCTACACCTTC. This encodes CASSWSYGYTF.

V is TRBV3-1 (or the pseudogene TRBV3-2) and J is TRBJ2-1; perhaps D is TRBD1 or TRBD2 (6 bases each). The CDR3 length is 15 residues. The V and J ends lost 4 bases and 6 bases respectively, with 16 bases between them. The germline CDR1 and CDR2 sequences are LGHDT and YNNKEL (reference sequence). CDR3 in amino acids: CASSLGGTPFNEQFF. CDR3 DNA: TGTGCCAGCAGCCTAGGGGGGACCCCCTTCAATGAGCAGTTCTTC.

The CDR3 DNA sequence: TGTGCCAGCAGTGAGCGCTCATTCTCAGAGACCCAGTACTTC. The encoded protein is CASSERSFSETQYF. V usage is TRBV25-1 and J usage is TRBJ2-5; D is ambiguous. This CDR3 contains 14 residues. With 3 bases removed from V and 4 bases from J, the gap between germline ends came to 12 bases. Germline V gene lookup returns CDR1 MGHDK and CDR2 SYGVNS.

As to this clone: This specimen includes other DNA sequences encoding the same CDR3. This chain links TRBV9 with TRBJ2-7; 13 nucleotides agree with TRBD2. V shed 2 bases and J 3 bases; nucleotides not matched to a gene: 2. The CDR3 spans 15 residues. Germline CDR1 SGDLS, CDR2 YYNGEE. The CDR3 DNA is TGTGCCAGCAGCGTTGGGACTAGCGGGATCTACGAGCAGTACTTC. Amino acid sequence: CASSVGTSGIYEQYF.

The V and J genes are TRBV2 and TRBJ1-2, with D tentatively TRBD1 (6 bases). Trimming took 7 bases from V and 8 from J, leaving 14 bases between them. The CDR3 has 12 amino acids. CDR1 is SNHLY and CDR2 is FYNNEI in the germline V gene. Here the CDR3 reads CASTNREYGYTF. DNA for the CDR3: TGTGCCAGCACCAACAGGGAATACGGCTACACCTTC.

J is TRBJ1-1 and V is TRBV5-1, with D uncertain. Per germline, CDR1 SGHRS and CDR2 YFSETQ. There are 12 residues in the CDR3. Trimming stripped 5 bases from V and 1 base from J, with 6 bases between. The CDR3 region is CASSSGNTEAFF. The CDR3 DNA follows: TGCGCCAGCAGTTCAGGGAACACTGAAGCTTTCTTT.

In DNA form, the CDR3 reads TGTGCCAGCAGACAGGGGGAGAACACTGAAGCTTTCTTT. Residues: CASRQGENTEAFF. The V gene is TRBV27, the J gene TRBJ1-1, with 8 bases lining up with TRBD1. The CDR3 contains 13 residues. V was clipped by 6 bases and J by 1 base; unmatched bases: 1. CDR1 and CDR2 (germline): MNHEY, SMNVEV (reference sequence).

The chain links TRBV5-1 to TRBJ2-5, with 8 positions matching TRBD1. With V trimmed by 0 bases and J by 4 bases, 8 bases remained unmatched. CDR3 length equals 16 residues. Per germline, CDR1 SGHRS and CDR2 YFSETQ. CDR3 bases: TGCGCCAGCAGCTTGGCGACAGGGGTGATGGGAGAGACCCAGTACTTC. It encodes CASSLATGVMGETQYF.